Following are 22 T cell receptor beta chains from one sample sequenced in a study of blood T cell repertoires in COVID-19. Assay: immunoSEQ multiplex PCR; the TCRdb copy retains only in-frame clones and omits some. The sample lists roughly 240,000 clones, 75% to 90% occurring once. Sequenced input: peripheral blood. These receptors all stem from a man aged 55 to 70 who had recovered from COVID-19.

The gene calls are TRBV6-1 and TRBJ2-1; no firm D call. The CDR3 totals 14 residues. The germline gives CDR1 MNHNS, CDR2 SASEGT. V lost 1 base and J 4 bases, leaving 8 bases between the germline ends. The CDR3 sequence is CASSEDPGYNEQFF. CDR3 in DNA: TGTGCCAGCAGTGAAGATCCCGGGTACAATGAGCAGTTCTTC.

V usage is TRBV15 and J usage is TRBJ1-1, with 7 bases that match TRBD1. The CDR3 length is 15 residues. The V and J ends lost 1 base and 5 bases, in that order; junction bases with no gene match: 7. Germline lookup yields CDR1 LNHNV and CDR2 YYDKDF (reference sequence). CDR3 DNA sequence: TGTGCCACCAGCAGAGTTTCACAGGGGAATACTGAAGCTTTCTTT. Translated: CATSRVSQGNTEAFF.

The chain uses TRBV7-6 and TRBJ2-7, with TRBD1 matching over 9 bases. The J segment lost 6 bases and the V segment lost 3 bases, leaving 12 bases of the junction unmatched. This CDR3 has 16 amino acids. Per germline, CDR1 SGHVS and CDR2 FNYEAQ. CDR3 amino acids: CASSFFAGQGDSEQYF. The CDR3, as DNA: TGTGCCAGCAGCTTTTTCGCGGGACAGGGAGACTCCGAGCAGTACTTC.

The chain is built from TRBV4-1 and TRBJ2-3; D perhaps matches TRBD2 (6 bases). Trimming removed 0 bases from V and 0 bases from J, with 13 bases in between. Germline CDR1 and CDR2: MGHRA and YSYEKL. The CDR3 runs to 17 residues. This chain's CDR3 is CASSQDLEGFSTDTQYF. CDR3 nucleotides: TGCGCCAGCAGCCAAGATCTGGAGGGGTTTAGCACAGATACGCAGTATTTT.

J is TRBJ1-5 and V is TRBV27; no firm D call. The length of the CDR3 is 13 residues. Germline loops: CDR1 MNHEY, CDR2 SMNVEV (reference sequence). Trimming shortened V by 3 bases and J by 4 bases, and 7 bases separated the two germline ends. CDR3 DNA: TGTGCCAGCAGTTTCGCCCGGAATCAGCCCCAGCATTTT. It translates to CASSFARNQPQHF.

This rearrangement joins TRBV18 to TRBJ1-6, with D perhaps TRBD1 (6 bases). Deletions cut 2 bases from V and 6 bases from J, with 11 bases between. The CDR3 is 15 residues long. The germline V gene encodes CDR1 KGHSH and CDR2 LQKENI. This CDR3 reads CASSPSSRGNSPLHF. The CDR3 bases are TGTGCCAGCTCACCATCGTCCAGGGGTAATTCACCCCTCCACTTT.

This sequence joins TRBV25-1 and TRBJ2-1; D might be TRBD2 (6 bases). The V end lost 1 base, the J end lost 9 bases, and 10 bases lay between the germline ends. The germline CDR1 and CDR2 sequences are MGHDK and SYGVNS. This CDR3 contains 13 residues. In DNA form, the CDR3 reads TGTGCCAGCAGTGAATTCACGCGGGGTGAGCAGTTCTTC. Protein sequence: CASSEFTRGEQFF.

The J gene is TRBJ2-5, the V gene TRBV4-1, with D tentatively TRBD2 (5 bases). Looked up from germline, CDR1 is MGHRA and CDR2 is YSYEKL. With 1 base removed from V and 2 bases from J, the gap between germline ends came to 8 bases. The CDR3 runs 14 residues. The CDR3 spells CASSQGGLQETQYF. DNA of the CDR3: TGCGCCAGCAGCCAAGGAGGACTGCAAGAGACCCAGTACTTC.

This chain connects TRBV5-1 to TRBJ1-4, with D uncertain. Germline V CDR1 and CDR2: SGHRS, YFSETQ. This CDR3 spans 12 amino acids. V lost 7 bases and J 5 bases, leaving 9 bases between the germline ends. The CDR3 bases are TGCGCCAGCCACAGCCCAAATGAAAAACTGTTTTTT. Residues: CASHSPNEKLFF.

The chain has TRBV29-1 and TRBJ2-1; TRBD2 matches 12 bases. Trimming cost V 6 bases and J 3 bases; bases outside gene matches: 9. This CDR3 has 16 residues. Per the germline V gene, CDR1 is SQVTM and CDR2 is ANQGSEA. CDR3 sequence reads: CSVPPTSGSLYNEQFF. In DNA, the CDR3 is TGCAGCGTCCCACCGACTAGCGGGAGCCTCTACAATGAGCAGTTCTTC.

V and J are TRBV5-4 and TRBJ1-3; 7 bases map to TRBD1. From germline, CDR1 is SGHNT and CDR2 YYREEE (reference sequence). V shed 0 bases and J 2 bases; nucleotides not matched to a gene: 5. The CDR3 covers 16 residues. CDR3 sequence reads: CASSLGQGITGNTIYF. CDR3 bases: TGTGCCAGCAGCTTGGGACAGGGAATTACTGGAAACACCATATATTTT.

This clone came up once. The chain recombines TRBV7-3 with TRBJ2-3; 9 bases fit TRBD2. With V trimmed by 5 bases and J by 6 bases, 9 bases remained unmatched. Germline lookup yields CDR1 SGHTA and CDR2 FQGTGA. There are 15 residues in the CDR3. The CDR3 loop is CASSPGGLAADTQYF. The DNA for the CDR3 is TGTGCCAGCAGCCCAGGGGGACTAGCAGCCGATACGCAGTATTTT. Filled out from reference TRBV7-3 and TRBJ2-3, the complete variable domain reads GAGVSQTPSNKVTEKGKYVELRCDPISGHTALYWYRQSLGQGPEFLIYFQGTGAADDSGLPNDRFFAVRPEGSVSTLKIQRTERGDSAVYLCASSPGGLAADTQYFGPGTRLTVL.

The chain couples TRBV19 to TRBJ2-4; 7 positions match TRBD1. J gave up 4 bases and V 9 bases, and 12 bases lay outside the gene matches. From germline, CDR1 is LNHDA and CDR2 SQIVND (reference sequence). There are 15 residues in the CDR3. The DNA for the CDR3 is TGTGCCAGCACCATTCCCAGGGGGTCAAAAAACATTCAGTACTTC. Translated, it gives CASTIPRGSKNIQYF. Drawing the rest from reference TRBV19 and TRBJ2-4, the complete variable domain is DGGITQSPKYLFRKEGQNVTLSCEQNLNHDAMYWYRQDPGQGLRLIYYSQIVNDFQKGDIAEGYSVSREKKESFPLTVTSAQKNPTAFYLCASTIPRGSKNIQYFGAGTRLSVL.

Details on this clone: The junction departs from germline at one end; a sequencing error may be responsible. The chain couples TRBV7-7 to TRBJ2-7; unclear D gene. This CDR3 has 13 amino acids. Germline-derived CDR1 and CDR2 are SSHAT and FNYEAQ (reference sequence). The CDR3 reads CASSLEPTYEQYF. For the CDR3, the DNA is TGTGCTAGCAGCTTAGAGCCAACCTACGAGCAGTACTTC.

The V and J genes are TRBV29-1 and TRBJ2-2; TRBD1 matches 7 bases. The V segment lost 4 bases and the J segment 7 bases; nucleotides outside the gene matches: 6. The CDR3 runs to 13 residues. Germline V gene data show CDR1 as SQVTM and CDR2 as ANQGSEA. The CDR3 coding sequence is TGCAGCGTTGCCGACAGGGTGAACGGGGAGCTGTTTTTT. Translated, it gives CSVADRVNGELFF.

The J gene is TRBJ1-2, the V gene TRBV5-4, with TRBD1 matching over 12 bases. The CDR3 spans 15 residues. Germline CDR1 is SGHNT and CDR2 is YYREEE (reference sequence). V dropped 3 bases and J dropped 7; count of bases not matched to a gene: 7. This CDR3 is CASSSLGQGASGYTF. DNA of the CDR3: TGTGCCAGCAGCTCTTTGGGACAGGGGGCCTCTGGCTACACCTTC.

This chain links TRBV6-5 with TRBJ1-2, with 11 positions matching TRBD1. Germline CDR1 MNHEY, CDR2 SVGAGI. This CDR3 comprises 13 residues. Losses at the gene ends were 10 bases for V and 6 bases for J; bases not matched to a gene: 7. The CDR3 region is CATGTGGLDGYTF. Here the CDR3 DNA reads TGTGCCACCGGGACAGGGGGGCTCGATGGCTACACCTTC.

V and J are TRBV12-5 and TRBJ2-7; TRBD1 agrees at 7 bases. Germline V gives CDR1 LGHNT, CDR2 FRNRAP. This CDR3 region has 14 residues. The V gene end was trimmed by 5 bases and the J gene end by 0 bases; junction bases not matched to a gene: 4. The CDR3 nucleotides are TGTGCTAGTGGTGAACAGGGGCCCTCCTACGAGCAGTACTTC. Translation: CASGEQGPSYEQYF.

This chain links TRBV5-4 with TRBJ2-2, with TRBD2 matching 14 bases. Losses at the gene ends were 4 bases for V and 7 bases for J; bases not matched to a gene: 9. CDR1 and CDR2 (germline): SGHNT, YYREEE (reference sequence). The CDR3 runs 17 residues. CDR3 loop: CASSPPTSGRAVGELFF. In DNA form, the CDR3 reads TGTGCCAGCAGCCCGCCGACTAGCGGGAGGGCCGTCGGGGAGCTGTTTTTT.

This chain links TRBV3-1 (or the pseudogene TRBV3-2) with TRBJ1-6; possibly TRBD1 for D (6 bases). Germline CDR1 is LGHDT and CDR2 is YNNKEL (reference sequence). This CDR3 comprises 16 residues. The V end lost 1 base, the J end lost 8 bases, and 15 bases lay between the germline ends. In nucleotides, the CDR3 is TGTGCCAGCAGCCAAGCTGGGGGCCGTGGGTATTCACCCCTCCACTTT. Translated: CASSQAGGRGYSPLHF.

The J gene is TRBJ2-2, the V gene TRBV5-1, with 9 positions matching TRBD1. CDR3 length equals 15 residues. The germline V gene has CDR1 SGHRS and CDR2 YFSETQ. Unmatched junction bases numbered 7, after V lost 4 bases and J lost 6 bases. In nucleotides, the CDR3 is TGCGCCAGCAGCGGGGGGGACAGGGCCGCCGGGGAGCTGTTTTTT. Its translation is CASSGGDRAAGELFF.

The V and J genes are TRBV6-5 and TRBJ2-7; TRBD1 might be the D (5 bases). This CDR3 is built from 15 residues. The ends were cut back, 0 bases at V and 2 bases at J, with 11 bases in the middle. CDR1 and CDR2 from the germline V gene are MNHEY and SVGAGI. The CDR3 nucleotides are TGTGCCAGCAGTTACTCGGGGCTTATGGCCTACGAGCAGTACTTC. Amino acid sequence: CASSYSGLMAYEQYF.